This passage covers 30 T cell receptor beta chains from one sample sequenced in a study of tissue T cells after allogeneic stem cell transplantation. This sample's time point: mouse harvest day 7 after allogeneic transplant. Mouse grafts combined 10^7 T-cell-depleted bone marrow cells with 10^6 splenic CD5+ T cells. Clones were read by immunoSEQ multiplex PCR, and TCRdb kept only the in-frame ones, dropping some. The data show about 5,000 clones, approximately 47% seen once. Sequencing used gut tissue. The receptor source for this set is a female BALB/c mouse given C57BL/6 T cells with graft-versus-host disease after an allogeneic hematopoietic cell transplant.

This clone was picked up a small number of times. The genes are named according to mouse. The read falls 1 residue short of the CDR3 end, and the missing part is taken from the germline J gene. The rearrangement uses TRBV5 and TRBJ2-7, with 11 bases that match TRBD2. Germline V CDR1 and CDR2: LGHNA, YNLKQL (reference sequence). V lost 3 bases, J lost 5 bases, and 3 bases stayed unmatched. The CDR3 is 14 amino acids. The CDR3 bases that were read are TGTGCCAGCAGCCACCCGGGACTGGGGGATGAACAGTAC. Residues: CASSHPGLGDEQY. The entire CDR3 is CASSHPGLGDEQYF.

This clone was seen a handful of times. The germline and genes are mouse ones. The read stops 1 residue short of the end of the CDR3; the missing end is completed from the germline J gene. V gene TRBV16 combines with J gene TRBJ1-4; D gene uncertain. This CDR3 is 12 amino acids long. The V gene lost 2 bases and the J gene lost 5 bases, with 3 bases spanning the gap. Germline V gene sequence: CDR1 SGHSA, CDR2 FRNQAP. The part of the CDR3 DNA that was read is TGTGCAAGCAGCTTAAAGAACGAAAGATTATTT. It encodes CASSLKNERLF. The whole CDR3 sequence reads CASSLKNERLFF.

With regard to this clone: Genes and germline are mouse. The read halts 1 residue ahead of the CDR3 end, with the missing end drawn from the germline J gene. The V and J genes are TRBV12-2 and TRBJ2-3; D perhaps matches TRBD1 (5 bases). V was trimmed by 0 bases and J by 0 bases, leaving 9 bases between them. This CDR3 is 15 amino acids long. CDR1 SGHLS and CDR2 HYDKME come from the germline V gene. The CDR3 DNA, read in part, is TGTGCCAGCTCTCTCGAGAGGGGTAGTGCAGAAACGCTGTAT. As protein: CASSLERGSAETLY. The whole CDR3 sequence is CASSLERGSAETLYF.

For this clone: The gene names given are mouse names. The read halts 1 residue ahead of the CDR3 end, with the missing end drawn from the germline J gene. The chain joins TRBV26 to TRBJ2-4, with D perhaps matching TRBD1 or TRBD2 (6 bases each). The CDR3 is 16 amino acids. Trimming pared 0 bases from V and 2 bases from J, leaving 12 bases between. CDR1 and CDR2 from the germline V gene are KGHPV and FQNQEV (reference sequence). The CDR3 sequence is CASSLSRGRVQNTLYF. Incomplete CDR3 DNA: TGTGCCAGCAGTCTGTCGCGGGGGCGCGTTCAAAACACCTTGTAC.

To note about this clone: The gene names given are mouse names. The CDR3 loop is CASSRQSANTEVFF. The CDR3 DNA, read in part, is TGTGCCAGCTCTCGACAGAGTGCAAACACAGAAGTCTTC. The chain is built from TRBV12-2 and TRBJ1-1, with D possibly matching TRBD1 (5 bases). Read data end 1 residue before the CDR3 end; the end is taken from the germline J gene. V lost 2 bases to trimming and J lost 0 bases, with 9 bases between them. The CDR3 sequence is 14 residues long. CDR1 SGHLS and CDR2 HYDKME come from the germline V gene.

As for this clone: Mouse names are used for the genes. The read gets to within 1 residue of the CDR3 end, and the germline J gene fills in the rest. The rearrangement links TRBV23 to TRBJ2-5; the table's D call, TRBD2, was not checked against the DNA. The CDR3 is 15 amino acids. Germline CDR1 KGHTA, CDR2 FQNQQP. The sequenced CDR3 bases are TGCTCCAGCAGTCAATCTGGCGGGGGGCAAGACACCCAGTAC. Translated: CSSSQSGGGQDTQY. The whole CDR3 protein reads CSSSQSGGGQDTQYF.

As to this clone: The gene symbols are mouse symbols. CDR3 bases read: TGTGCCAGCAGATCCGGGACAGGGTCCTCCGACTACACC. It is translated as CASRSGTGSSDYT. The entire CDR3 protein is CASRSGTGSSDYTF. This chain links TRBV26 with TRBJ1-2; 9 nucleotides match TRBD1. The read gets to within 1 residue of the CDR3 end, and the germline J gene fills in the rest. J gave up 4 bases and V 6 bases, and 6 bases lay outside the gene matches. This CDR3 spans 14 amino acids. The V gene's germline CDR1 is KGHPV and CDR2 FQNQEV (reference sequence).

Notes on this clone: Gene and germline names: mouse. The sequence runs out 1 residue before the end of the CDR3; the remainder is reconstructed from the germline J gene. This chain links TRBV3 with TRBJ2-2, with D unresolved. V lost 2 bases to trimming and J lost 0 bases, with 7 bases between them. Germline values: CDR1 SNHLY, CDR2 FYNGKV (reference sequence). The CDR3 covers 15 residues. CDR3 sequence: CASSLSQSNTGQLYF. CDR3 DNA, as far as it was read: TGTGCCAGCAGCTTAAGTCAGTCAAACACCGGGCAGCTCTAC.

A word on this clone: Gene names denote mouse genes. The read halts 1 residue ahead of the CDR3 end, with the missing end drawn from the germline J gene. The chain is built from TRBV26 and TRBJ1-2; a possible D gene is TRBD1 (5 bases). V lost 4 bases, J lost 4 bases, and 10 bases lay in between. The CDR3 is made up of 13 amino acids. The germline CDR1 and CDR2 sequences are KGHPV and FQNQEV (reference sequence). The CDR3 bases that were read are TGTGCCAGCAGTCGAGGGGAGGGCTCCGACTACACC. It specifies CASSRGEGSDYT. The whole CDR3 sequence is CASSRGEGSDYTF.

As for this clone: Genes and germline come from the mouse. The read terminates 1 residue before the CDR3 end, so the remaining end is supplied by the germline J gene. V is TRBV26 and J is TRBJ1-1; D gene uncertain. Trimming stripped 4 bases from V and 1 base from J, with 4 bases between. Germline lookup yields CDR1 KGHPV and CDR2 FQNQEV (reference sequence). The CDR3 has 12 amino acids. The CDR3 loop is CASSRTNTEVFF. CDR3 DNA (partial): TGTGCCAGCAGTCGGACGAACACAGAAGTCTTC.

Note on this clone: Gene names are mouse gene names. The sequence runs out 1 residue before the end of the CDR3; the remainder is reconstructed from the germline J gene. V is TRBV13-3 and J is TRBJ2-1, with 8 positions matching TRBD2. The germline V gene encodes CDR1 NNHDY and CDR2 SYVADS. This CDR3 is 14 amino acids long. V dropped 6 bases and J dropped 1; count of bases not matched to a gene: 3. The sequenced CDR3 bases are TGTGCCAGCAAGACTGGGGAAAACTATGCTGAGCAGTTC. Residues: CASKTGENYAEQF. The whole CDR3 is CASKTGENYAEQFF.

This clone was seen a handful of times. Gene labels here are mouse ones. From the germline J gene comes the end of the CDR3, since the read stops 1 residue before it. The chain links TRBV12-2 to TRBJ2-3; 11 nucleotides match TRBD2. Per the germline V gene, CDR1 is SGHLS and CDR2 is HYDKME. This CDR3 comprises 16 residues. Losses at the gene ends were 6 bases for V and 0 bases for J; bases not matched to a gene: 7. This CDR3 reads CASHPGTGGSAETLYF. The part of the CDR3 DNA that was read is TGTGCCAGCCACCCCGGGACTGGGGGTAGTGCAGAAACGCTGTAT.

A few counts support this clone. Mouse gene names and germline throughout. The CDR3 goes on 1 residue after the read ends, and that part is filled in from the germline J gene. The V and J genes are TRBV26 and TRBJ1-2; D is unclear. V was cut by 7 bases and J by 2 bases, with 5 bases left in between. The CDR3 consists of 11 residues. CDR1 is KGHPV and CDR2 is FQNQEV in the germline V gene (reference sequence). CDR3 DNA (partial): TGTGCCAGCAAACAGAACTCCGACTACACC. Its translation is CASKQNSDYT. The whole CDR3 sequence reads CASKQNSDYTF.

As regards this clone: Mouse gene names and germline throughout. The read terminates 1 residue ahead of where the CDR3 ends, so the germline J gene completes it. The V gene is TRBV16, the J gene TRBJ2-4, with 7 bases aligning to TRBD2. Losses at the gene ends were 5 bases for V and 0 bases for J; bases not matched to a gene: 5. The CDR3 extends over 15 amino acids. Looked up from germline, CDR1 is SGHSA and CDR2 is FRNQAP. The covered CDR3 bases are TGTGCAAGCAGCCCGTACTGGGGAAGTCAAAACACCTTGTAC. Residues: CASSPYWGSQNTLY. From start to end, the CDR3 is CASSPYWGSQNTLYF.

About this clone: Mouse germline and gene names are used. CDR3 bases read: TGTGCCAGCTCTCTCGGGGGGGCACAAAACACCTTGTAC. Translating it yields CASSLGGAQNTLY. The entire CDR3 is CASSLGGAQNTLYF. The rearrangement joins TRBV12-1 to TRBJ2-4; 8 nucleotides line up with TRBD2. The read terminates 1 residue ahead of where the CDR3 ends, so the germline J gene completes it. V was pared by 0 bases and J by 3 bases, with 1 base of the junction left unmatched. Germline CDR1 is SGHSN and CDR2 is HYEKVE. The length of the CDR3 is 14 residues. Full variable domain (outside the CDR3, taken from reference TRBV12-1 and TRBJ2-4): DSGVVQSPRHIIKEKGGRSVLTCIPISGHSNVVWYQQTLGKELKFLIQHYEKVERDKGFLPSRFSVQQFDDYHSEMNMSALELEDSAMYFCASSLGGAQNTLYFGAGTRLSVL.

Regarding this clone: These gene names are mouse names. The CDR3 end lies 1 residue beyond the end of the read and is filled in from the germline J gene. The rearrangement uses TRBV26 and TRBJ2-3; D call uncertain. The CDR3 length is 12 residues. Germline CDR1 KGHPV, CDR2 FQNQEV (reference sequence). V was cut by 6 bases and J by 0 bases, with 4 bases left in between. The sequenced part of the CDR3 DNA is TGTGCCAGCAGGGACAGTGCAGAAACGCTGTAT. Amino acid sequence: CASRDSAETLY. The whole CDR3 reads CASRDSAETLYF.

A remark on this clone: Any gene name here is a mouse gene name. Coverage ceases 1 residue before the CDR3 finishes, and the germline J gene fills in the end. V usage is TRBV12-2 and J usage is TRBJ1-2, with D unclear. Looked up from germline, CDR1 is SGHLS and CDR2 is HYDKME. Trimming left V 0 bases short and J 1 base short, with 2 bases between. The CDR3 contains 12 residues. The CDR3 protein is CASSLGNSDYTF. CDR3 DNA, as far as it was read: TGTGCCAGCTCTCTCGGAAACTCCGACTACACC. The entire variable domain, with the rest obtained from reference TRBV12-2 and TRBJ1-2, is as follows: NSGVVQSPRYIIKGKGERSILKCIPISGHLSVAWYQQTQGQELKFFIQHYDKMERDKGNLPSRFSVQQFDDYHSEMNMSALELEDSAVYFCASSLGNSDYTFGSGTRLLVI.

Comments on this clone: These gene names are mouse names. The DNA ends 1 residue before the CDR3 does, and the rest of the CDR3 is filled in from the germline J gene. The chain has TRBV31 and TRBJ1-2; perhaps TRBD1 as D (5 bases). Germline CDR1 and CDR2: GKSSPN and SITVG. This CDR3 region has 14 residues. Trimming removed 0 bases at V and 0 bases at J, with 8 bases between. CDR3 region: CAWSLTGANSDYTF. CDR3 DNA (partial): TGTGCCTGGAGTCTAACGGGGGCAAACTCCGACTACACC.

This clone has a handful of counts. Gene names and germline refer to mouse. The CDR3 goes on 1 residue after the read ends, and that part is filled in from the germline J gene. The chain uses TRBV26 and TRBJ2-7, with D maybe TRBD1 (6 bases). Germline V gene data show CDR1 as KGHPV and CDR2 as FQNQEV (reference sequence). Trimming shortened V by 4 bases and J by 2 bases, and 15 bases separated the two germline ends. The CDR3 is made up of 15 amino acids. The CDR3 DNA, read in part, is TGTGCCAGCAGTCCTCCGGGACACGGACCCTATGAACAGTAC. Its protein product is CASSPPGHGPYEQY. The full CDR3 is CASSPPGHGPYEQYF.

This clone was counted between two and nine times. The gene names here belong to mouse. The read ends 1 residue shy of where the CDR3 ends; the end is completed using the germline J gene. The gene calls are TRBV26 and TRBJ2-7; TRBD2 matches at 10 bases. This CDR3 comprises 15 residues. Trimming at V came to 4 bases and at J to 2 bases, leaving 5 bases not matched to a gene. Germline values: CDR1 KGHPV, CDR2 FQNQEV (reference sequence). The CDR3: CASSPQTGGTYEQYF. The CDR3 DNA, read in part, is TGTGCCAGCAGTCCCCAGACTGGGGGGACCTATGAACAGTAC.

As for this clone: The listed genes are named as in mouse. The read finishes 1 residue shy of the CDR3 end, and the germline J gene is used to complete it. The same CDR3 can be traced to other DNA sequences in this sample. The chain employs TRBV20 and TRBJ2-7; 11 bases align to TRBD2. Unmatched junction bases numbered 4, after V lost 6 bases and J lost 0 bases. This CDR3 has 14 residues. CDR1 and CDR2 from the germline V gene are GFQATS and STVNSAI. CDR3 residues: CGARDWGSSYEQYF. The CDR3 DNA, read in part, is TGTGGTGCCCGGGACTGGGGGAGCTCCTATGAACAGTAC. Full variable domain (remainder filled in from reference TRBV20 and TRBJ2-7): GALVYQYPRRTICKSGTSMRMECQAVGFQATSVAWYRQSPQKTFELIALSTVNSAIKYEQNFTQEKFPISHPNLSFSSMTVLNAYLEDRGLYLCGARDWGSSYEQYFGPGTRLTVL.

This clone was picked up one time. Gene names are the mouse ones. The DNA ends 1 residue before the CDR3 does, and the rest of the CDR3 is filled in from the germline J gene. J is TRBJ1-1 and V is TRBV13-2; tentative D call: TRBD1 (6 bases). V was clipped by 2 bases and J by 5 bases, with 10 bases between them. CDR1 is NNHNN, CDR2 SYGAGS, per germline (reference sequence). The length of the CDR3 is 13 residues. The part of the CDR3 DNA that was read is TGTGCCAGCGGTGAGGGACAAAAAACAGAAGTCTTC. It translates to CASGEGQKTEVF. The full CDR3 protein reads CASGEGQKTEVFF.

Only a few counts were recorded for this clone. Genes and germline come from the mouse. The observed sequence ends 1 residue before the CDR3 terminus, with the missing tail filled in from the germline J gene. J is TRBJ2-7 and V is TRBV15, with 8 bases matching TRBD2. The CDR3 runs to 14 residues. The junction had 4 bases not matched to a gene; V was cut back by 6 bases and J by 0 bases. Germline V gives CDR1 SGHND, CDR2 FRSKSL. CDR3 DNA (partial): TGTGCCAGCAGCCTGGGGGGACCCTCCTATGAACAGTAC. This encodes CASSLGGPSYEQY. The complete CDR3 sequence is CASSLGGPSYEQYF.

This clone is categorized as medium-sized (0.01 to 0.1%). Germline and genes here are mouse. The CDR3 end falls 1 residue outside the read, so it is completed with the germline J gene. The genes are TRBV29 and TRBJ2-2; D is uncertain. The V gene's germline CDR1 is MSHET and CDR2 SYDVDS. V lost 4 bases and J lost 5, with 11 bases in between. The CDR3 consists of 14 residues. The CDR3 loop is CASSSSGYTGQLYF. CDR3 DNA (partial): TGTGCTAGCAGTTCCTCGGGATATACCGGGCAGCTCTAC.

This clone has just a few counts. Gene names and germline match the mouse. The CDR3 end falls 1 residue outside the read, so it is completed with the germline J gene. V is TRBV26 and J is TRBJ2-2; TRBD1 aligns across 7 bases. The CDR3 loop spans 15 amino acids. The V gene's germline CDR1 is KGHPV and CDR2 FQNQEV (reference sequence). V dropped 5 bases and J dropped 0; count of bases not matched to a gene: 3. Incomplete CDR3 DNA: TGTGCCAGCAGTAGGGACAGACCAAACACCGGGCAGCTCTAC. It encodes CASSRDRPNTGQLY. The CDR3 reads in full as CASSRDRPNTGQLYF.

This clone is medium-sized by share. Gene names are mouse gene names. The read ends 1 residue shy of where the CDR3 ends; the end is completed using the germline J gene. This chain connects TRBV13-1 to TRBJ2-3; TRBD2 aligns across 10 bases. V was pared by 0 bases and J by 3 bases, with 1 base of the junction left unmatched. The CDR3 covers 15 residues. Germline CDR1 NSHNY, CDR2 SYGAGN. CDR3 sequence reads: CASSDALGGAETLYF. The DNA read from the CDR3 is TGTGCCAGCAGTGATGCACTGGGGGGGGCAGAAACGCTGTAT.

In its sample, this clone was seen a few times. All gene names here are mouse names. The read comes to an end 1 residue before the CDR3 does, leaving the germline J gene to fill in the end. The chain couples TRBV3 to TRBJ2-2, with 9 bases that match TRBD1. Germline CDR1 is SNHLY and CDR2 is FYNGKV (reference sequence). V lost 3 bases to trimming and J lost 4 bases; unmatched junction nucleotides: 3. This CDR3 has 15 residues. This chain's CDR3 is CASSFGTGLTGQLYF. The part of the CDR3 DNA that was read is TGTGCCAGCAGCTTTGGGACAGGGCTCACCGGGCAGCTCTAC.

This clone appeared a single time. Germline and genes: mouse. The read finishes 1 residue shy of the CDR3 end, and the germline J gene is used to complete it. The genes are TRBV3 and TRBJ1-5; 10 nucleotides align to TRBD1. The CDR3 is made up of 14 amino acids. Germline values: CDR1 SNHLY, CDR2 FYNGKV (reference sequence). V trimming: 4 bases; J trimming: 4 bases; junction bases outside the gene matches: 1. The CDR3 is CASSSGQGNQAPLF. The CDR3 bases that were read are TGTGCCAGCAGCTCGGGACAGGGGAACCAGGCTCCGCTT.

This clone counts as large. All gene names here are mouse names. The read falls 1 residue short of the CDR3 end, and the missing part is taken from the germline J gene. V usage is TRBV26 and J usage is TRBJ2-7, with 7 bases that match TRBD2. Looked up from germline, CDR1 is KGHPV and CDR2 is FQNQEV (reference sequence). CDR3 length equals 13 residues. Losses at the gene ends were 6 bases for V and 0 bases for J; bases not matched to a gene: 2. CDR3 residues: CASSAGGSYEQYF. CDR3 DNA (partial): TGTGCCAGCAGCGCTGGGGGCTCCTATGAACAGTAC.

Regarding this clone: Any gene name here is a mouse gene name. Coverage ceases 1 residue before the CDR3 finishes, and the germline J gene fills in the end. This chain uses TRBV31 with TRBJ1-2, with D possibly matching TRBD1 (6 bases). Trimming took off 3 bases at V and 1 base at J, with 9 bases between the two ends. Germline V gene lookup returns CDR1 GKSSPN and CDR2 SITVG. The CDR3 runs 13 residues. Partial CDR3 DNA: TGTGCCTGGAGCAGGGACATAAACTCCGACTACACC. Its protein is CAWSRDINSDYT. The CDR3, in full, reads CAWSRDINSDYTF.